Below are 26 T cell receptor beta chains sequenced from a single sample in a study of CD8+ T cells in alopecia areata. It was cDNA, reverse transcribed from extracted RNA, that served as the sequencing template. TCRdb's copy holds only in-frame clones and misses some; the assay was immunoSEQ multiplex PCR. The data show under 350,000 clones, with 58% seen just once and around 1.8% held by the top ten. The treatment is: oral pan-JAK inhibitor, 5-10 mg twice daily. The sequencing used CD4+ T cells sorted from blood, collected at week 24, from a patient treated with tofacitinib. These receptors came from a human donor with alopecia areata.

This clone has more than one count but fewer than ten. The rearrangement joins TRBV6-5 to TRBJ2-3; 11 positions agree with TRBD2. The germline gives CDR1 MNHEY, CDR2 SVGAGI. CDR3 length: 15 residues. With 4 bases clipped from V and 5 bases from J, the junction kept 5 bases outside the gene matches. As DNA, the CDR3 is TGTGCCAGCAGTTCCGGGACTAGCGGTGGAGATACGCAGTATTTT. As protein: CASSSGTSGGDTQYF.

J is TRBJ2-5 and V is TRBV5-1, with D unclear. Germline-derived CDR1 and CDR2 are SGHRS and YFSETQ. The V end was cut by 2 bases, the J end by 5 bases, with 16 bases between. The CDR3 is made up of 15 amino acids. CDR3 protein: CASSLGSAISETQYF. The CDR3 DNA sequence: TGCGCCAGCAGCTTAGGGTCGGCCATATCGGAGACCCAGTACTTC. Full variable domain (remainder filled in from reference TRBV5-1 and TRBJ2-5): KAGVTQTPRYLIKTRGQQVTLSCSPISGHRSVSWYQQTPGQGLQFLFEYFSETQRNKGNFPGRFSGRQFSNSRSEMNVSTLELGDSALYLCASSLGSAISETQYFGPGTRLLVL.

The chain carries TRBV6-1 and TRBJ2-3; D is possibly TRBD1 (5 bases). V lost 6 bases, J lost 2 bases, and 12 bases lay in between. The CDR3 consists of 14 residues. CDR1 MNHNS and CDR2 SASEGT come from the germline V gene. The CDR3 nucleotides are TGTGCCAGCAGGGAGACAGATACCACAGATACGCAGTATTTT. Encoded protein: CASRETDTTDTQYF.

V gene TRBV25-1 combines with J gene TRBJ2-5; D call uncertain. This CDR3 comprises 13 residues. CDR1 and CDR2 from the germline V gene are MGHDK and SYGVNS. V lost 7 bases and J lost 2, with 11 bases in between. The CDR3 bases are TGTGCCAGCACCGTCATTGGGCAAGAGACCCAGTACTTC. This sequence encodes CASTVIGQETQYF.

The V call is TRBV29-1, the J call TRBJ1-5; D not certain. The CDR3 loop spans 13 amino acids. V dropped 5 bases and J dropped 2 bases, with 10 bases sitting between them. Germline V lookup: CDR1 SQVTM, CDR2 ANQGSEA. The CDR3 bases are TGCAGCGTTCAAAATGGGGGCAATCAGCCCCAGCATTTT. It codes for CSVQNGGNQPQHF.

The chain combines TRBV20-1 with TRBJ1-1; D gene unclear. Per germline, CDR1 DFQATT and CDR2 SNEGSKA (reference sequence). Trimming stripped 5 bases from V and 5 bases from J, with 9 bases between. This CDR3 is 11 amino acids long. CDR3 coding DNA: TGCAGTGCTCCTAAGGAAACTGAAGCTTTCTTT. This translates into CSAPKETEAFF.

This chain uses TRBV9 with TRBJ1-2; D is unresolved. V shed 0 bases and J shed 8 bases, with 14 bases lying between them. In germline, CDR1 is SGDLS, CDR2 YYNGEE. CDR3 length equals 14 residues. CDR3 DNA sequence: TGTGCCAGCAGCGTAGTGTCGGGAGACAACGGCTACACCTTC. This encodes CASSVVSGDNGYTF.

V usage is TRBV7-9 and J usage is TRBJ2-3; 7 bases fit TRBD1. CDR3 length equals 15 residues. Per the germline V gene, CDR1 is SEHNR and CDR2 is FQNEAQ (reference sequence). The V and J ends lost 2 bases and 2 bases, in that order; junction bases with no gene match: 4. DNA of the CDR3: TGTGCCAGCAGCTTACTCGGGACAGTCACAGATACGCAGTATTTT. Translating it yields CASSLLGTVTDTQYF.

The chain has TRBV28 and TRBJ2-7; the D call may be TRBD1 or TRBD2 (5 bases each). CDR3 length equals 14 residues. CDR1 MDHEN and CDR2 SYDVKM come from the germline V gene. The V gene lost 5 bases and the J gene lost 3 bases, with 14 bases spanning the gap. CDR3 in DNA: TGTGCCAGCAGTCCTCATCGGGACGGCTACGAGCAGTACTTC. It codes for CASSPHRDGYEQYF.

The genes are TRBV19 and TRBJ2-5; D perhaps matches TRBD1 (5 bases). V shed 3 bases and J shed 4 bases, with 21 bases lying between them. The CDR3 totals 17 residues. CDR1 is LNHDA and CDR2 is SQIVND in the germline V gene (reference sequence). CDR3 sequence: CASSIGAKVQGRETQYF. CDR3 in DNA: TGTGCCAGTAGTATTGGGGCTAAAGTCCAGGGCCGAGAGACCCAGTACTTC.

This clone came up a few times. This chain joins TRBV28 and TRBJ2-5, with TRBD2 matching 10 bases. V lost 8 bases, J lost 1 base, and 7 bases stayed unmatched. Germline assignment: CDR1 MDHEN and CDR2 SYDVKM. The CDR3 covers 15 residues. CDR3 in amino acids: CASVSGGAGQETQYF. Here the CDR3 DNA reads TGTGCCAGCGTAAGCGGGGGGGCCGGCCAAGAGACCCAGTACTTC.

The chain links TRBV6-1 to TRBJ1-5, with D perhaps TRBD1 (6 bases). Germline V gene data show CDR1 as MNHNS and CDR2 as SASEGT. This CDR3 is 15 amino acids long. The V and J ends lost 7 bases and 6 bases respectively, with 19 bases between them. CDR3 nucleotides: TGTGCCAGCAACAAGGGGGGGCAGGGTATTCAGCCCCAGCATTTT. Translation: CASNKGGQGIQPQHF.

This clone was seen once. V is TRBV7-9 and J is TRBJ2-6; D not certain. V lost 1 base, J lost 0 bases, and 7 bases lay in between. Germline loops: CDR1 SEHNR, CDR2 FQNEAQ (reference sequence). This CDR3 contains 16 residues. The CDR3: CASSLVLGSGANVLTF. The CDR3 coding sequence is TGTGCCAGCAGCTTAGTCCTGGGCTCTGGGGCCAACGTCCTGACTTTC.

The V and J genes are TRBV29-1 and TRBJ2-1, with 8 bases fitting TRBD1. This CDR3 spans 14 amino acids. CDR1 and CDR2 from the germline V gene are SQVTM and ANQGSEA. J gave up 3 bases and V 6 bases, and 7 bases lay outside the gene matches. The CDR3 is CSVPMDRDYNEQFF. DNA of the CDR3: TGCAGCGTCCCAATGGACAGGGACTACAATGAGCAGTTCTTC.

CDR3: CASSQGRVRVMNTEAFF. CDR3 DNA: TGCGCCAGCAGCCAAGGTCGAGTCCGGGTAATGAACACTGAAGCTTTCTTT. This rearrangement joins TRBV4-1 to TRBJ1-1; D not certain. The germline V and J ends were trimmed by 1 base and 0 bases, with 15 bases remaining between them. Germline-derived CDR1 and CDR2 are MGHRA and YSYEKL. The CDR3 covers 17 residues.

This chain uses TRBV7-9 with TRBJ1-2; D gene uncertain. The CDR3 is 13 residues long. The V end lost 5 bases, the J end lost 4 bases, and 11 bases lay between the germline ends. The germline V gene has CDR1 SEHNR and CDR2 FQNEAQ (reference sequence). CDR3 protein: CASSGRTGYGYTF. CDR3 nucleotide sequence: TGTGCCAGCAGCGGGCGGACGGGCTATGGCTACACCTTC.

The V and J genes are TRBV5-4 and TRBJ1-2, with D perhaps TRBD1 (5 bases). V lost 5 bases to trimming and J lost 4 bases, with 15 bases between them. This CDR3 is 14 amino acids long. Germline-derived CDR1 and CDR2 are SGHNT and YYREEE (reference sequence). CDR3 nucleotide sequence: TGTGCCAGCAGTTCGAACAAGGGGACCTATGGCTACACCTTC. Translating gives CASSSNKGTYGYTF. Combining the CDR3 with reference TRBV5-4 and TRBJ1-2 gives the whole variable domain ETGVTQSPTHLIKTRGQQVTLRCSSQSGHNTVSWYQQALGQGPQFIFQYYREEENGRGNFPPRFSGLQFPNYSSELNVNALELDDSALYLCASSSNKGTYGYTFGSGTRLTVV.

V gene TRBV28 combines with J gene TRBJ2-5; D may be TRBD2 (6 bases). Germline CDR1 MDHEN, CDR2 SYDVKM. The CDR3 runs 14 residues. Trimming stripped 6 bases from V and 1 base from J, with 12 bases between. The CDR3 sequence: CASRDGGAQETQYF. CDR3 DNA sequence: TGTGCCAGCAGGGACGGCGGGGCCCAAGAGACCCAGTACTTC.

V is TRBV25-1 and J is TRBJ2-7; D uncertain. CDR3 length: 11 amino acids. Between the trimmed V and J ends, which lost 9 bases and 7 bases, there was a span of 13 bases. Germline CDR1 MGHDK, CDR2 SYGVNS. CDR3: CARDGPREQYF. The CDR3, as DNA: TGTGCCAGGGACGGACCTCGGGAGCAGTACTTC.

V and J are TRBV11-1 and TRBJ1-2; no clear D. Germline V lookup: CDR1 SGHAT, CDR2 FQDESV (reference sequence). The germline V and J ends were trimmed by 1 base and 0 bases, with 9 bases remaining between them. This CDR3 region has 15 residues. The CDR3 is CASSLEPGPNYGYTF. The CDR3 DNA is TGTGCCAGCAGCTTAGAGCCCGGGCCTAACTATGGCTACACCTTC.

This rearrangement joins TRBV5-1 to TRBJ1-2; tentative D call: TRBD1 (6 bases). Germline CDR1 and CDR2: SGHRS and YFSETQ. This CDR3 spans 14 amino acids. V dropped 4 bases and J dropped 6 bases, with 16 bases sitting between them. CDR3 bases: TGCGCCAGCAGCCCCAGCAGGGGCATCGATGGCTACACCTTC. Protein product: CASSPSRGIDGYTF.

This sequence joins TRBV30 and TRBJ1-1; no firm D call. The CDR3 sequence is 11 residues long. Germline assignment: CDR1 GTSNPN and CDR2 SVGIG (reference sequence). The V gene lost 8 bases and the J gene lost 0 bases, with 7 bases spanning the gap. CDR3 in amino acids: CALVMNTEAFF. The CDR3 DNA sequence: TGTGCCCTCGTTATGAACACTGAAGCTTTCTTT.

V usage is TRBV2 and J usage is TRBJ2-2, with 7 nucleotides matching TRBD2. CDR1 and CDR2 (germline): SNHLY, FYNNEI. Losses at the gene ends were 6 bases for V and 5 bases for J; bases not matched to a gene: 3. There are 13 residues in the CDR3. Here the CDR3 reads CASRLGGTGELFF. The CDR3 DNA follows: TGTGCCAGCAGACTGGGGGGGACCGGGGAGCTGTTTTTT.

The chain is built from TRBV10-3 and TRBJ2-7, with 9 bases that match TRBD1. Germline values: CDR1 ENHRY, CDR2 SYGVKD. Losses at the gene ends were 7 bases for V and 3 bases for J; bases not matched to a gene: 10. This CDR3 region has 15 residues. CDR3 sequence (DNA): TGTGCCATCACCGAAGGACAGGGGAGTATCTACGAGCAGTACTTC. Its translation: CAITEGQGSIYEQYF.

This chain uses TRBV7-9 with TRBJ2-1; a weak D match, TRBD1 (6 bases). CDR1 SEHNR and CDR2 FQNEAQ come from the germline V gene (reference sequence). The CDR3 runs 17 residues. Trimming pared 4 bases from V and 4 bases from J, leaving 20 bases between. As DNA, the CDR3 is TGTGCCAGCAGCTCACGACCGAGGGCAGGGGTTTACAATGAGCAGTTCTTC. Protein product: CASSSRPRAGVYNEQFF.

V usage is TRBV5-6 and J usage is TRBJ2-5; 9 bases fit TRBD2. This CDR3 spans 16 amino acids. The junction had 8 bases not matched to a gene; V was cut back by 4 bases and J by 1 base. Germline V gene lookup returns CDR1 SGHDT and CDR2 YYEEEE. CDR3 nucleotides: TGTGCCAGCAGCACCGGACTAGCGTCAACCCAAGAGACCCAGTACTTC. Its protein is CASSTGLASTQETQYF.